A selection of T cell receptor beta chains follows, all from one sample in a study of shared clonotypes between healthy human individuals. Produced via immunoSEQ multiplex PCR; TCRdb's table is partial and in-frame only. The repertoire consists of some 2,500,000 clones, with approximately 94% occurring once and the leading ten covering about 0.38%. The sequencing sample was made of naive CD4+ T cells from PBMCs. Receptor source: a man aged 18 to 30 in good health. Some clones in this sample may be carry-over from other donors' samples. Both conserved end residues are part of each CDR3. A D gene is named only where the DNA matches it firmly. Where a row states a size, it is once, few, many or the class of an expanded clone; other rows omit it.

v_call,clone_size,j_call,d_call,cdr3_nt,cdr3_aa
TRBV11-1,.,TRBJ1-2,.,TGTGCCAGCAGCCCTCGGACAGCCACTAACTATGGCTACACCTTC,CASSPRTATNYGYTF
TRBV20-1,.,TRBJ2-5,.,TGCAGTGTCGGCCATCAAGAGACCCAGTACTTC,CSVGHQETQYF
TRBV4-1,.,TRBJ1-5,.,TGCGCCAGCAGAAGGGGAACCAGGGGTAGCAATCAGCCCCAGCATTTT,CASRRGTRGSNQPQHF
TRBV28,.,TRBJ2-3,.,TGTGCCAGCAGTCTAGTTCTAGGCTCGGGCACAGATACGCAGTATTTT,CASSLVLGSGTDTQYF
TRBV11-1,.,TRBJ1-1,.,TGTGCCAGCAGGCGTACAGGGACCACTGAAGCTTTCTTT,CASRRTGTTEAFF
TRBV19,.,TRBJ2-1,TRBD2,TGTGCCAGTACCCCCACTAGACTAGCGGGAGGTATTCGCGATGAGCAGTTCTTC,CASTPTRLAGGIRDEQFF
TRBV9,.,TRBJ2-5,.,TGTGCCAGCAGCGCGGGACTAGAGACCCAGTACTTC,CASSAGLETQYF
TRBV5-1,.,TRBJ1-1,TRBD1,TGCGCCAGCAGCCTTTCACCGACAGGGACGAGCACTGAAGCTTTCTTT,CASSLSPTGTSTEAFF
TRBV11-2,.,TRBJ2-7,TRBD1,TGTGCCAGCAGCCTAGGGGACAGGGCCCACGAGCAGTACTTC,CASSLGDRAHEQYF
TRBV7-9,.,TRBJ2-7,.,TGTGCCAGCGGCCTTCAGGCCTACGAGCAGTACTTC,CASGLQAYEQYF
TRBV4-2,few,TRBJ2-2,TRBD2,TGTGCCAGCAGCCTGAAGCGGGAGGGCCGCAGCACCGGGGAGCTGTTTTTT,CASSLKREGRSTGELFF
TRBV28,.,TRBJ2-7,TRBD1,TGTGCCAGCAGGCGAGCGGGGACAGGGGGTGGCGAGCAGTACTTC,CASRRAGTGGGEQYF
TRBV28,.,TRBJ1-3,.,TGTGCCGTCCGTCGGGGCTCTGGAAACACCATATATTTT,CAVRRGSGNTIYF
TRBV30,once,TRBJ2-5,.,TGTGCCTGGAACGTTAGAGGGAAAGAGACCCAGTACTTC,CAWNVRGKETQYF
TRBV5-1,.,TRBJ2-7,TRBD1,TGCGCCAGCAGCAATCCGGGACAGGGGTGGTACGAGCAGTACTTC,CASSNPGQGWYEQYF
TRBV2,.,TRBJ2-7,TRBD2,TGTGCCAGCAGGGAACTAGCGGAAACCTACGAGCAGTACTTC,CASRELAETYEQYF
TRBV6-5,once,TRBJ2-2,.,TGTGCCAGCAGTTACTCGTGGGGCTACGACACCGGGGAGCTGTTTTTT,CASSYSWGYDTGELFF
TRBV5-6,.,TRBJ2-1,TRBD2,TGTGCCAGCAGCTTGGGAGGGACTATCAGTCACAATGAGCAGTTCTTC,CASSLGGTISHNEQFF
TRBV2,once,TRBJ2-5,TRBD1,TGTGCCAGCAGTGATGTGACAGGGGATCAAGAGACCCAGTACTTC,CASSDVTGDQETQYF
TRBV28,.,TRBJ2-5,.,TGTGCCAGCAGTTTATGGGGGCTCCTGGGAGAGACCCAGTACTTC,CASSLWGLLGETQYF
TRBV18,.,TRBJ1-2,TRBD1,TGTGCCAGCTCCCTTGAGGGTAACAGGGGGATGGCTGGCTACACCTTC,CASSLEGNRGMAGYTF
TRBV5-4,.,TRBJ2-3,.,TGTGCCAGCAGCTCAAGGGGCACAGATACGCAGTATTTT,CASSSRGTDTQYF
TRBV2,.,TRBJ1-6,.,TGTGCCAGCACTAGGGTGAGGTACGATTCACCCCTCCACTTT,CASTRVRYDSPLHF
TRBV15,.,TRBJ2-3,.,TGTGCCACCAGCAGAGATGGTTGGGGAAGAAGGACAGATACGCAGTATTTT,CATSRDGWGRRTDTQYF
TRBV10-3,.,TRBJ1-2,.,TGTGCCATCAGTGAGTATGAAGGCGGCTATGGCTACACCTTC,CAISEYEGGYGYTF
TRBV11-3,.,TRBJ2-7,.,TGTGCCAGCAGCTTCTTCACAGGGTACCCCTACGAGCAGTACTTC,CASSFFTGYPYEQYF
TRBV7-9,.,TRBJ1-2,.,TGTGCCAGCACCTTACGGGACTCCCGAAGTGGCTACACCTTC,CASTLRDSRSGYTF
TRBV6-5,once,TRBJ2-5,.,TGTGCCAGCAGTTCAGGGGGGGAAAAGACCCAGTACTTC,CASSSGGEKTQYF
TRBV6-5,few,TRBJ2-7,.,TGTGCCAGCAGCACGGACCACGTCTCCTACGAGCAGTACTTC,CASSTDHVSYEQYF
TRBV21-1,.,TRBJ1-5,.,TGTGCCAGCAGCAAAGAGAACAGGACGGGGGATCAGCCCCAGCATTTT,CASSKENRTGDQPQHF
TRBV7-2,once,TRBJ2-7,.,TGTGCCAGCAGCTTAACGTCATCCTACGAGCAGTACTTC,CASSLTSSYEQYF
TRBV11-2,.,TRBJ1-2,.,TGTGCCAGCAGTTACAATCGGGACGTCTATGGCTACACCTTC,CASSYNRDVYGYTF
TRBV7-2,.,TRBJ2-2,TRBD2,TGTGCCAGCAGTCGGGGAGGGCCGGCAGGGAACACCGGGGAGCTGTTTTTT,CASSRGGPAGNTGELFF
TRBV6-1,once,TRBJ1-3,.,TGTGGAATAGGAGGGGTTAACTCTGGAAACACCATATATTTT,CGIGGVNSGNTIYF
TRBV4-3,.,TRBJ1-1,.,TGCGCCAGCAGCCAAGATAGTGGAAGCGGGACGCTGAACACTGAAGCTTTCTTT,CASSQDSGSGTLNTEAFF
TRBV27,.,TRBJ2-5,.,TGTGCCAGCAGTTTCAGGGGGGGAGAGGAGACCCAGTACTTC,CASSFRGGEETQYF
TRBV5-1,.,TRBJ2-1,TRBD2,TGCGCCAGCAGCTTGGTCGTAGCGGGAGGGTACAATGAGCAGTTCTTC,CASSLVVAGGYNEQFF
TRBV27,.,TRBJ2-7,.,TGTGCCAGCAGACCGACCGACACAGGAATACTGACCTACGAGCAGTACTTC,CASRPTDTGILTYEQYF
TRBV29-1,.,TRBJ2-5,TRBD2,TGCAGCGTTGAAGAGGGAACCCCTGGGTTAATGGGAGGGCGAAAAGAGACCCAGTACTTC,CSVEEGTPGLMGGRKETQYF
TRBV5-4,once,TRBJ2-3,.,TGTGCCAGCAGCTTGGGAGGGGCCAGGGTAGATACGCAGTATTTT,CASSLGGARVDTQYF
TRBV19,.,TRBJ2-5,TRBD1,TGTGCCAGTAGACTAGGGACAGGGGGCAGAGAGACCCAGTACTTC,CASRLGTGGRETQYF
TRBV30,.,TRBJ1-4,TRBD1,TGTGCCTGGAGTCCGGACAGGGGAGAAAAACTGTTTTTT,CAWSPDRGEKLFF